The 17 T cell receptor beta chains below all came from one sample that was sequenced in a study of blood T cell repertoires in COVID-19. TCRdb's copy holds only in-frame clones and misses some; the assay was immunoSEQ multiplex PCR. The sample has some 83,000 clones, 86% seen once. What was sequenced was peripheral blood. The receptors were sampled from a middle-aged man with active COVID-19.

The chain recombines TRBV5-1 with TRBJ1-1; TRBD1 matches at 8 bases. Germline loops: CDR1 SGHRS, CDR2 YFSETQ. This CDR3 has 16 amino acids. V dropped 4 bases and J dropped 4; count of bases not matched to a gene: 12. The CDR3 reads CASSRQGTILGTEAFF. In DNA form, the CDR3 reads TGCGCCAGCAGCCGACAGGGGACCATTTTGGGCACTGAAGCTTTCTTT. Variable domain in full (rest from reference TRBV5-1 and TRBJ1-1): KAGVTQTPRYLIKTRGQQVTLSCSPISGHRSVSWYQQTPGQGLQFLFEYFSETQRNKGNFPGRFSGRQFSNSRSEMNVSTLELGDSALYLCASSRQGTILGTEAFFGQGTRLTVV.

This clone occurred a few times. V and J are TRBV5-6 and TRBJ1-2; the match to TRBD1 covers 9 bases. J gave up 3 bases and V 3 bases, and 3 bases lay outside the gene matches. The CDR3 has 14 residues. Germline lookup yields CDR1 SGHDT and CDR2 YYEEEE. The CDR3 bases are TGTGCCAGCAGCTCGGACAGGGGTGACTATGGCTACACCTTC. It is translated as CASSSDRGDYGYTF.

The chain uses TRBV19 and TRBJ1-5; D may be TRBD1 (5 bases). The V end lost 6 bases, the J end lost 0 bases, and 12 bases lay between the germline ends. There are 15 residues in the CDR3. The germline V gene encodes CDR1 LNHDA and CDR2 SQIVND (reference sequence). The CDR3 DNA reads as TGTGCCAGTAGGACGGGACTCCATAGCAATCAGCCCCAGCATTTT. It encodes CASRTGLHSNQPQHF. The variable domain in full, completed from reference TRBV19 and TRBJ1-5, reads DGGITQSPKYLFRKEGQNVTLSCEQNLNHDAMYWYRQDPGQGLRLIYYSQIVNDFQKGDIAEGYSVSREKKESFPLTVTSAQKNPTAFYLCASRTGLHSNQPQHFGDGTRLSIL.

The V and J genes are TRBV27 and TRBJ1-6; the match to TRBD1 covers 9 bases. Per the germline V gene, CDR1 is MNHEY and CDR2 is SMNVEV (reference sequence). Losses at the gene ends were 3 bases for V and 7 bases for J; bases not matched to a gene: 7. The length of the CDR3 is 16 residues. The CDR3 coding sequence is TGTGCCAGCAGTTTGGACAGGGGCGTGAAGAATTCACCCCTCCACTTT. Amino acids: CASSLDRGVKNSPLHF.

This clone turned up a few times. The chain is built from TRBV30 and TRBJ2-5; D uncertain. The CDR3 totals 12 residues. Germline lookup yields CDR1 GTSNPN and CDR2 SVGIG (reference sequence). Trimming cost V 3 bases and J 5 bases, with 10 bases left between them. The CDR3 here is CAWSSRWETQYF. The CDR3 DNA is TGTGCCTGGAGCTCACGGTGGGAGACCCAGTACTTC.

J is TRBJ2-3 and V is TRBV19; 8 bases match TRBD1. The CDR3 loop spans 14 amino acids. In germline, CDR1 is LNHDA, CDR2 SQIVND (reference sequence). The junction had 9 bases not matched to a gene; V was cut back by 8 bases and J by 5 bases. The CDR3 DNA reads TGTGCCAGTGCGGACAGGGTTTTTGGAGATACGCAGTATTTT. This sequence encodes CASADRVFGDTQYF.

V is TRBV6-5 and J is TRBJ2-1; a weak D match, TRBD2 (6 bases). CDR3 length: 16 residues. Trimming removed 2 bases at V and 0 bases at J, with 11 bases between. In germline, CDR1 is MNHEY, CDR2 SVGAGI. CDR3 sequence reads: CASSYMGGTSYNEQFF. Here the CDR3 DNA reads TGTGCCAGCAGTTACATGGGCGGGACCTCCTACAATGAGCAGTTCTTC.

This clone was counted many times. The chain combines TRBV5-6 with TRBJ1-5, with unresolved D. This CDR3 region has 12 residues. Trimming shortened V by 1 base and J by 6 bases, and 5 bases separated the two germline ends. CDR1 SGHDT and CDR2 YYEEEE come from the germline V gene. The CDR3 sequence: CASSLQFQPQHF. The CDR3 DNA reads as TGTGCCAGCAGCTTGCAGTTTCAGCCCCAGCATTTT.

The gene calls are TRBV4-3 and TRBJ2-1; 10 bases map to TRBD2. V shed 1 base and J 9 bases; nucleotides not matched to a gene: 9. The CDR3 has 16 amino acids. Germline V gene data show CDR1 as LGHNA and CDR2 as YSLEER. Here the CDR3 reads CASSQGPGLAIPEQFF. In DNA form, the CDR3 reads TGCGCCAGCAGCCAAGGTCCGGGACTAGCGATTCCTGAGCAGTTCTTC.

This clone was picked up one time. The V call is TRBV5-1, the J call TRBJ1-4, with D unresolved. V shed 1 base and J shed 1 base, with 2 bases lying between them. From germline, CDR1 is SGHRS and CDR2 YFSETQ. The CDR3 totals 13 residues. The CDR3 bases are TGCGCCAGCAGCTTGCAAACTAATGAAAAACTGTTTTTT. This codes for CASSLQTNEKLFF.

The DNA of the CDR3 is TGCGCCAGCAGCTTGGAATCCGGTCGGGGTGAAAAACTGTTTTTT. As protein: CASSLESGRGEKLFF. V usage is TRBV5-1 and J usage is TRBJ1-4, with D uncertain. From germline, CDR1 is SGHRS and CDR2 YFSETQ. Trimming stripped 0 bases from V and 7 bases from J, with 13 bases between. There are 15 residues in the CDR3.

The chain uses TRBV7-2 and TRBJ1-5; D call uncertain. This CDR3 is 14 amino acids long. V was shortened by 0 bases and J by 6 bases, with 9 bases between the two germline ends. Germline CDR1 is SGHTA and CDR2 is FQGNSA. The CDR3 nucleotides read TGTGCCAGCAGCTTAGCGCTAACGGGTCAGCCCCAGCATTTT. It specifies CASSLALTGQPQHF.

The chain couples TRBV5-8 to TRBJ1-2, with D tentatively TRBD1 (6 bases). The CDR3 runs 11 residues. Between the trimmed V and J ends, which lost 1 base and 11 bases, there was a span of 9 bases. Looked up from germline, CDR1 is SGHTS and CDR2 is YDEGEE. CDR3 sequence (DNA): TGTGCCAGCAGCTTGCAGGGGAGTTACACCTTC. It translates to CASSLQGSYTF. Filled out from reference TRBV5-8 and TRBJ1-2, the complete variable domain reads EAGVTQSPTHLIKTRGQQATLRCSPISGHTSVYWYQQALGLGLQFLLWYDEGEERNRGNFPPRFSGRQFPNYSSELNVNALELEDSALYLCASSLQGSYTFGSGTRLTVV.

This clone was detected once. The chain has TRBV11-2 and TRBJ1-1; 8 nucleotides match TRBD1. V dropped 5 bases and J dropped 4; count of bases not matched to a gene: 9. In germline, CDR1 is SGHAT, CDR2 FQNNGV. The CDR3 sequence is 15 residues long. CDR3 nucleotide sequence: TGTGCCAGCAGCACAACAGGGGGAGGGGGCACTGAAGCTTTCTTT. Its translation is CASSTTGGGGTEAFF. The variable domain in full, completed from reference TRBV11-2 and TRBJ1-1, reads EAGVAQSPRYKIIEKRQSVAFWCNPISGHATLYWYQQILGQGPKLLIQFQNNGVVDDSQLPKDRFSAERLKGVDSTLKIQPAKLEDSAVYLCASSTTGGGGTEAFFGQGTRLTVV.

CDR3 protein: CASSLGTGYGYTF. Written as DNA, the CDR3 is TGTGCCAGCAGCTTGGGGACTGGCTATGGCTACACCTTC. This chain connects TRBV5-6 to TRBJ1-2; D not certain. CDR3 length: 13 amino acids. CDR1 is SGHDT and CDR2 is YYEEEE in the germline V gene. Trimming took 0 bases from V and 4 from J, leaving 7 bases between them.

The chain links TRBV6-5 to TRBJ2-5, with a weak D call TRBD1 (5 bases). There are 14 residues in the CDR3. CDR1 and CDR2 (germline): MNHEY, SVGAGI. Trimming removed 4 bases at V and 3 bases at J, with 12 bases between. The CDR3 loop reads CASSSSWGKETQYF. The CDR3 DNA follows: TGTGCCAGCAGTTCCTCGTGGGGCAAAGAGACCCAGTACTTC.

V usage is TRBV4-2 and J usage is TRBJ2-1, with a tentative D call TRBD2 (6 bases). V dropped 3 bases and J dropped 7 bases, with 13 bases sitting between them. Per germline, CDR1 LGHNA and CDR2 YNFKEQ. The CDR3 consists of 14 residues. In DNA form, the CDR3 reads TGTGCCAGCAGCCACCCCGGGACTCAGAATGAGCAGTTCTTC. Residues: CASSHPGTQNEQFF.